A single T cell receptor (beta chain) is shown here with its context. Its binding antigen is unknown. Per-base quality was not reported, and no clone a single base away is much larger than it. The data derive from a study of CD8 T cells in ankylosing spondylitis (dated 2017 in TCRdb). For context, the study as a whole: The study profiled T cell receptor beta repertoires in healthy donors and ankylosing spondylitis patients to find disease-linked TCR variants. In total, the full study cohort was made up of approximately 99 healthy donors and about two dozen ankylosing spondylitis patients. Peripheral blood samples were taken, and synovial fluid was additionally collected from ankylosing spondylitis patients.

Sequencing used an Illumina HiSeq 2500. Quantitative 5'-RACE with molecular barcodes was used to prepare TCR beta libraries. Turning to the authors' computational methods: A new computational method, built on a probabilistic model of VDJ rearrangement, was used to identify disease-linked TCR variants. Through fastp at Q25 and MiXCR, TCRdb rebuilt clones from the public reads, retaining in-frame beta chains. Identical CDR3 proteins give one entry, which carries the most common genes and DNA. It is TCRdb's table, rather than the study itself, that gives the V and J calls and clone size. The sample records some 800,000 distinct CDR3 sequences, 10% to 15% of which are singletons. Of the sample, more than 0.5% is held by the ten largest clones. CDR1 and CDR2, per the germline V gene, are MNHEY and SVGAGI. Measured from the cysteine to the phenylalanine, the CDR3 is 14 residues long. The DNA shown is the 42-base CDR3, in frame from base 1. Trimming takes 4 bases from V and 0 bases from J, and the germline ends sit 7 bases apart.

On the study overall, not on this receptor specifically: The disease-linked clones showed a CD8+ phenotype and occurred at relatively low frequencies in peripheral blood. Blood from ankylosing spondylitis patients appeared to be characterized by a TCR beta motif composed of under ten highly homologous amino acid variants. According to the report, matched synovial fluid samples from ankylosing spondylitis patients were significantly enriched for the disease-linked clones. Some motif variants were previously reported in synovial fluid and blood of reactive arthritis patients, suggesting common disease-initiation mechanisms.

Specimen: blood, either unsorted or a sorted T cell fraction (not recorded which). The chain is made from TRBV6-5 and TRBJ1-3; too little of a D gene remains to name it. This TCR was sampled from a male donor with ankylosing spondylitis. The CDR3 protein sequence reads: CASSSIISGNTIYF. The DNA sequence is given as TGTGCCAGCAGTTCAATTATCTCTGGAAACACCATATATTTT.